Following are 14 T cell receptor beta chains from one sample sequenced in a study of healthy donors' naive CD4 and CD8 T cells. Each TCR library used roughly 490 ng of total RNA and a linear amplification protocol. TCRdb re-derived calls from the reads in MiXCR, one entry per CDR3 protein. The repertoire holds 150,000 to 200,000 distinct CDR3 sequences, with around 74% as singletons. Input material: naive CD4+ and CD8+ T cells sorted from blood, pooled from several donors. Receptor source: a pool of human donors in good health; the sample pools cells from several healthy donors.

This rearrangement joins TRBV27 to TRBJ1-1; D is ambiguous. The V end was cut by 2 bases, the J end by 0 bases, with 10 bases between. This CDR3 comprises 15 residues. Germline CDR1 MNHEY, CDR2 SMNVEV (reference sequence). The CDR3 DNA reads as TGTGCCAGCAGTTTAGGCGCCAGCTTGAACACTGAAGCTTTCTTT. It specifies CASSLGASLNTEAFF.

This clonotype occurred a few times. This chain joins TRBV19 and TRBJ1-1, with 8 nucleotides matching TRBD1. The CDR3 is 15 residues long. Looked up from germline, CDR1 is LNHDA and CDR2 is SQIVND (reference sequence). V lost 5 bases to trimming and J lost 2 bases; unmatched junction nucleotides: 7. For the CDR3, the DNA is TGTGCCAGTAGTGGAGACAGGGGATTAAACACTGAAGCTTTCTTT. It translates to CASSGDRGLNTEAFF. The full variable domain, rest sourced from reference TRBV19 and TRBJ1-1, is DGGITQSPKYLFRKEGQNVTLSCEQNLNHDAMYWYRQDPGQGLRLIYYSQIVNDFQKGDIAEGYSVSREKKESFPLTVTSAQKNPTAFYLCASSGDRGLNTEAFFGQGTRLTVV.

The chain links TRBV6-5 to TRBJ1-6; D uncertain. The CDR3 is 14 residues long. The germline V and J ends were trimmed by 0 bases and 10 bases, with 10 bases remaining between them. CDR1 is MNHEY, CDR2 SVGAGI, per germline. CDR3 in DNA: TGTGCCAGCAGTTACTCTGACGGACGGTCACCCCTCCACTTT. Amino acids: CASSYSDGRSPLHF.

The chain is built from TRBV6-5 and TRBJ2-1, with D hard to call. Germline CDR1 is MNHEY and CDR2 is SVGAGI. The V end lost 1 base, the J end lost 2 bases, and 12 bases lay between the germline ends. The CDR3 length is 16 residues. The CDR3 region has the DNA TGTGCCAGCAGTTACTTGGGCGGAGACACCTACAATGAGCAGTTCTTC. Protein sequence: CASSYLGGDTYNEQFF.

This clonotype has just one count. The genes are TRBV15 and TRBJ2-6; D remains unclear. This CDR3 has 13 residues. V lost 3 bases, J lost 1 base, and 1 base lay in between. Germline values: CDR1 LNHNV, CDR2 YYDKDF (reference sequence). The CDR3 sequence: CATSRSGANVLTF. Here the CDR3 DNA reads TGTGCCACCAGCAGGTCTGGGGCCAACGTCCTGACTTTC.

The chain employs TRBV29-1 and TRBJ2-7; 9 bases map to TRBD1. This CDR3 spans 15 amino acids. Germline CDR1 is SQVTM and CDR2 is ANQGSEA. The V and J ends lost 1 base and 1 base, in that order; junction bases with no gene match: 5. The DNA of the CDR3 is TGCAGCGTTGAAGTCGGGGACAGGGAGTCCTACGAGCAGTACTTC. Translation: CSVEVGDRESYEQYF.

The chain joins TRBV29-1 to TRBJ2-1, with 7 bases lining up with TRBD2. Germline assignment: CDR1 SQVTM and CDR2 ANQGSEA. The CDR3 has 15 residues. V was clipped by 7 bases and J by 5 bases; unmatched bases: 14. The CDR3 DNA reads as TGCAGCGGGAGAAAACATATCCTAGCGGACAATGAGCAGTTCTTC. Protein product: CSGRKHILADNEQFF.

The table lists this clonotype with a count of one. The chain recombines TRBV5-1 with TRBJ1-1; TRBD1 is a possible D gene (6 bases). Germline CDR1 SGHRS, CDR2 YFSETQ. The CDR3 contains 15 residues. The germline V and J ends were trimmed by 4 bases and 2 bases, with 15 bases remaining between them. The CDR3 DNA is TGCGCCAGCAGCAGGGGTTACAGGGATAACACTGAAGCTTTCTTT. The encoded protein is CASSRGYRDNTEAFF.

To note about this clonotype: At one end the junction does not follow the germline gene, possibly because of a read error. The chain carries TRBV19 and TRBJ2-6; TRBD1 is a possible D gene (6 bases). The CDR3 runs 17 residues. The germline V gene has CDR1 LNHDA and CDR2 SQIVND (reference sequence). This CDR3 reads CASSAGTRSSGSNVLTF. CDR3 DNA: TGTGCCAGTAGTGCCGGGACAAGATCCTCTGGGTCCAACGTCCTGACTTTC.

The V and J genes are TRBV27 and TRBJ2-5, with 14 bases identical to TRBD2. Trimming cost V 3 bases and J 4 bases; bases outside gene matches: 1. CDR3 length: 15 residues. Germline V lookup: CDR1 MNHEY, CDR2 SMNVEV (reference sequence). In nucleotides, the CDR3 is TGTGCCAGCAGTTTGACTAGCGGGAGGGGAGAGACCCAGTACTTC. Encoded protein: CASSLTSGRGETQYF.

The CDR3 nucleotides read TGTGCCACCAGCAGAGATCGGGAGGGAAACACTGAAGCTTTCTTT. Translation: CATSRDREGNTEAFF. This chain links TRBV15 with TRBJ1-1; unclear D gene. Trimming removed 0 bases from V and 2 bases from J, with 10 bases in between. Per the germline V gene, CDR1 is LNHNV and CDR2 is YYDKDF (reference sequence). This CDR3 has 15 residues.

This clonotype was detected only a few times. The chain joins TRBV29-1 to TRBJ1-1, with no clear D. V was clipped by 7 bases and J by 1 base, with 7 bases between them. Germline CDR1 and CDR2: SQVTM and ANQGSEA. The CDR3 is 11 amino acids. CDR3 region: CSGRENTEAFF. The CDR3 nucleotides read TGCAGCGGTAGGGAGAACACTGAAGCTTTCTTT.

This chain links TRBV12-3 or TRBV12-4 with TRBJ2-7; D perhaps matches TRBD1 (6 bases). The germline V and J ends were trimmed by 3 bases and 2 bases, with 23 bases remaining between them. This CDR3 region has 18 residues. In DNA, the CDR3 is TGTGCCAGCAGTTTTAACCCCCACCCGGACAGACTCACCTACGAGCAGTACTTC. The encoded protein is CASSFNPHPDRLTYEQYF.

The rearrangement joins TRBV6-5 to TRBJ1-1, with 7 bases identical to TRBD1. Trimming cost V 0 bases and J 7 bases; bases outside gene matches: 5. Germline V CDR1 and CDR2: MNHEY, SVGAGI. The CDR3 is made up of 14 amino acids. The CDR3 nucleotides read TGTGCCAGCAGTTACTCCCAGGGGGGAATTGAAGCTTTCTTT. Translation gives CASSYSQGGIEAFF.